Following are 21 T cell receptor beta chains from one sample sequenced in a study of post-analysis software for immune sequencing data. Whole-study results and caveats: When patients were compared with controls, about five TRBV segments were more frequent, TRBV5-6, TRBV5-1 and TRBV20-1 among them.

Researchers reported that TCR beta cDNA libraries carried unique molecular identifiers. TCRdb re-analysed the PCR reads in MiXCR, keeping a single row per CDR3 protein. The repertoire has 500,000 to 600,000 distinct CDR3 sequences, around 47% of them found once; the top ten carry more than 1.5%. Their antigen targets remain unknown. The sample taken for sequencing was blood. The source of these receptors is a girl aged 10 to 17 with multiple sclerosis.

There are a few counts of this clonotype. V and J are TRBV24-1 and TRBJ2-7; weak D call: TRBD2 (5 bases). The CDR3 length is 16 residues. Trimming took off 9 bases at V and 2 bases at J, with 22 bases between the two ends. The germline gives CDR1 KGHDR, CDR2 SFDVKD. The CDR3 region is CATAGRASWGTYEQYF. CDR3 coding DNA: TGTGCCACCGCGGGCCGGGCGTCGTGGGGAACCTACGAGCAGTACTTC.

This clonotype turned up a few times. The chain has TRBV20-1 and TRBJ1-2; 7 bases fit TRBD1. The CDR3 runs to 13 residues. V gave up 5 bases and J gave up 6 bases; unmatched junction bases: 9. CDR1 is DFQATT and CDR2 is SNEGSKA in the germline V gene (reference sequence). The DNA for the CDR3 is TGCAGTGCTGCGACAGGGACCCTTGATGGCTACACCTTC. Translating gives CSAATGTLDGYTF.

The J gene is TRBJ1-1, the V gene TRBV6-5; D might be TRBD1 (5 bases). Germline values: CDR1 MNHEY, CDR2 SVGAGI. CDR3 size: 15 residues. Trimming removed 6 bases from V and 0 bases from J, with 14 bases in between. CDR3 residues: CASRSNRRMNTEAFF. The CDR3 DNA reads as TGTGCCAGCAGATCAAACAGGAGGATGAACACTGAAGCTTTCTTT.

In its sample, this clonotype was seen a few times. The V call is TRBV5-5, the J call TRBJ1-2; D remains unclear. The CDR3 has 11 amino acids. Germline V lookup: CDR1 SGHKS, CDR2 YYEKEE (reference sequence). V was shortened by 4 bases and J by 9 bases, with 10 bases between the two germline ends. Here the CDR3 DNA reads TGTGCCAGCAGCGTGTGGTGGAGCTACACCTTC. Protein product: CASSVWWSYTF.

This clonotype has a handful of counts. The CDR3 loop is CASSESPGFFSETQYF. For the CDR3, the DNA is TGTGCCAGCAGTGAATCCCCAGGGTTCTTTTCAGAGACCCAGTACTTC. The V and J genes are TRBV25-1 and TRBJ2-5, with a weak D call TRBD1 (5 bases). There are 16 residues in the CDR3. Trimming stripped 1 base from V and 4 bases from J, with 16 bases between. The V gene's germline CDR1 is MGHDK and CDR2 SYGVNS.

The chain couples TRBV29-1 to TRBJ2-1; D is unclear. The CDR3 runs to 12 residues. V lost 7 bases, J lost 8 bases, and 15 bases lay in between. CDR1 and CDR2 from the germline V gene are SQVTM and ANQGSEA. CDR3 in DNA: TGCAGCGGTAACCTCATGGGCGATGAGCAGTTCTTC. It codes for CSGNLMGDEQFF.

This clonotype came up a few times. The chain links TRBV20-1 to TRBJ2-7, with D unclear. Germline V gives CDR1 DFQATT, CDR2 SNEGSKA (reference sequence). Trimming took 2 bases from V and 0 from J, leaving 11 bases between them. The CDR3 covers 14 residues. CDR3 sequence (DNA): TGCAGTGCTAGACGCAGGAGCCTCTCCTACGAGCAGTACTTC. This sequence encodes CSARRRSLSYEQYF.

This chain uses TRBV7-6 with TRBJ2-7, with 9 bases fitting TRBD1. Germline V gene sequence: CDR1 SGHVS, CDR2 FNYEAQ. The junction had 17 bases not matched to a gene; V was cut back by 5 bases and J by 9 bases. The CDR3 contains 16 residues. The CDR3 sequence: CASSPSSGTGLEGQYF. The CDR3 DNA sequence: TGTGCCAGCAGCCCTTCTTCCGGGACAGGGTTGGAGGGGCAGTACTTC.

The V call is TRBV28, the J call TRBJ1-2, with a weak D call TRBD1 (6 bases). V lost 4 bases and J 5 bases, leaving 20 bases between the germline ends. Looked up from germline, CDR1 is MDHEN and CDR2 is SYDVKM. The CDR3 consists of 16 residues. CDR3 sequence: CASSWGAAAEGYGYTF. The DNA of the CDR3 is TGTGCCAGCAGTTGGGGGGCAGCGGCAGAGGGGTATGGCTACACCTTC.

CDR3 loop: CASSTNLNEQFF. DNA for the CDR3: TGCGCCAGCAGCACGAACCTCAATGAGCAGTTCTTC. The rearrangement links TRBV5-1 to TRBJ2-1, with unresolved D. The CDR3 is 12 residues long. Germline-derived CDR1 and CDR2 are SGHRS and YFSETQ. The V and J ends lost 4 bases and 6 bases respectively, with 8 bases between them.

This clonotype has a handful of counts. This chain connects TRBV7-2 to TRBJ2-1; TRBD2 matches 7 bases. Trimming at V came to 8 bases and at J to 12 bases, leaving 16 bases not matched to a gene. Germline V gene lookup returns CDR1 SGHTA and CDR2 FQGNSA. The CDR3 contains 14 residues. Here the CDR3 reads CASGGLVGVGGQFF. CDR3 coding DNA: TGTGCCAGCGGAGGACTAGTCGGTGTGGGCGGGCAGTTCTTC.

This clonotype was counted many times. The chain has TRBV29-1 and TRBJ2-7; tentative D call: TRBD2 (7 bases). In germline, CDR1 is SQVTM, CDR2 ANQGSEA. Trimming cost V 6 bases and J 0 bases, with 12 bases left between them. The CDR3 spans 13 residues. The CDR3 here is CSVGGGSSYEQYF. CDR3 bases: TGCAGCGTCGGGGGCGGGAGCTCCTACGAGCAGTACTTC.

The chain has TRBV9 and TRBJ2-3; 8 bases fit TRBD2. From germline, CDR1 is SGDLS and CDR2 YYNGEE. J gave up 5 bases and V 3 bases, and 8 bases lay outside the gene matches. The CDR3 covers 15 residues. The CDR3 region has the DNA TGTGCCAGCAGCGCCACAGCGGGGGTGTTAGATACGCAGTATTTT. This translates into CASSATAGVLDTQYF.

The chain carries TRBV29-1 and TRBJ2-1; D call uncertain. The V gene's germline CDR1 is SQVTM and CDR2 ANQGSEA. CDR3 length: 14 amino acids. Trimming took 0 bases from V and 4 from J, leaving 10 bases between them. In nucleotides, the CDR3 is TGCAGCGTTGAAGACACGTTAGCTTACAATGAGCAGTTCTTC. Its protein is CSVEDTLAYNEQFF.

This chain connects TRBV12-3 or TRBV12-4 to TRBJ2-1; D is possibly TRBD1 (6 bases). The CDR3 consists of 11 residues. V was cut by 6 bases and J by 15 bases, with 15 bases left in between. The chain's CDR3 is CASSSAQGLFF. The CDR3, as DNA: TGTGCCAGCAGCTCGGCCCAGGGGCTGTTCTTC.

The sample holds a few counts of this clonotype. The chain joins TRBV29-1 to TRBJ2-3, with TRBD1 matching over 7 bases. The germline gives CDR1 SQVTM, CDR2 ANQGSEA. After removal of 4 bases from V and 2 bases from J, the junction contained 6 bases not matched to a gene. The CDR3 contains 14 residues. This chain's CDR3 is CSVGRTGPTDTQYF. The DNA of the CDR3 is TGCAGCGTTGGACGGACAGGCCCCACAGATACGCAGTATTTT.

The CDR3 DNA follows: TGCGCCAGCAGCGGAACTAGGGGGGAGACCCAGTACTTC. It is translated as CASSGTRGETQYF. This chain connects TRBV5-1 to TRBJ2-5; tentatively, D is TRBD1 (6 bases). The CDR3 has 13 amino acids. The germline gives CDR1 SGHRS, CDR2 YFSETQ. The V end lost 4 bases, the J end lost 5 bases, and 12 bases lay between the germline ends.

This clonotype occurred a few times. V is TRBV5-1 and J is TRBJ1-2; a possible D gene is TRBD1 (6 bases). Between the trimmed V and J ends, which lost 2 bases and 8 bases, there was a span of 7 bases. From germline, CDR1 is SGHRS and CDR2 YFSETQ. This CDR3 has 11 residues. In nucleotides, the CDR3 is TGCGCCAGCAGCTTCAGGGGCGGCTACACCTTC. Its translation: CASSFRGGYTF. Full variable domain (outside the CDR3, taken from reference TRBV5-1 and TRBJ1-2): KAGVTQTPRYLIKTRGQQVTLSCSPISGHRSVSWYQQTPGQGLQFLFEYFSETQRNKGNFPGRFSGRQFSNSRSEMNVSTLELGDSALYLCASSFRGGYTFGSGTRLTVV.

The chain employs TRBV12-3 or TRBV12-4 and TRBJ2-7, with D hard to call. Trimming cost V 6 bases and J 4 bases, with 16 bases left between them. This CDR3 comprises 14 residues. CDR3 region: CASRRRTAFYEQYF. The CDR3 nucleotides are TGTGCCAGCAGACGCCGAACAGCTTTTTACGAGCAGTACTTC.

This clonotype was picked up a small number of times. V gene TRBV6-1 combines with J gene TRBJ1-4, with D perhaps TRBD1 (6 bases). CDR3 size: 16 residues. Per the germline V gene, CDR1 is MNHNS and CDR2 is SASEGT. V was shortened by 6 bases and J by 3 bases, with 17 bases between the two germline ends. CDR3 residues: CASSQRRGQANEKLFF. Written as DNA, the CDR3 is TGTGCCAGCAGCCAACGACGGGGGCAGGCTAATGAAAAACTGTTTTTT.

J is TRBJ2-1 and V is TRBV5-6; the match to TRBD2 covers 9 bases. The CDR3 runs to 15 residues. Germline V lookup: CDR1 SGHDT, CDR2 YYEEEE. Unmatched junction bases numbered 8, after V lost 4 bases and J lost 6 bases. The CDR3 nucleotides are TGTGCCAGCAGCGTGACCGGGACTAGCTCCAATGAGCAGTTCTTC. It encodes CASSVTGTSSNEQFF.